This entry lists 5 T cell receptor beta chains sequenced from one sample in a study of T-cell reconstitution after alpha-beta-depleted transplantation in children (dated by TCRdb to about 2016). These receptors have no identified antigens. Library generation was performed with PCR. The reads were generated on an Illumina HiSeq 2500. TCR library preparation used molecular barcoding, with unique molecular identifiers applied to normalize quantification of the TCRbeta repertoire. TCRdb reprocessing: public reads trimmed at Q25 with fastp, clones called with MiXCR, in-frame beta chains kept. When rows share a CDR3 protein, they turn into one entry using the most common DNA and genes. The sample profile shows approximately 32,000 distinct CDR3 sequences; around 7% of them were found once. The ten largest clones add up to about 27% of the sample. What this sample's time point label stands for: day 60 (about 2 months) after transplantation. The sample's treatment or condition label, in plain terms: allogeneic hematopoietic cell transplantation with graft depleted of TCRalphabeta T cells and CD19 B cells.

Results and caveats for the whole study, not just this receptor: The apparently early recovery of alphabetaT-cell counts about two months after transplant reportedly depended on only several hundred rapidly expanded clones that came from non-depleted graft cells.

The sequenced sample was peripheral blood, obtained 60 days after TCRalphabeta/CD19-depleted stem cell transplant. The receptors derive from a child under two years old who had a stem cell transplant for acute myeloid leukemia, so the T cells may come from the graft donor.

This clonotype was recorded many times. The chain employs TRBV7-2 and TRBJ2-5; maybe TRBD1 (5 bases). Trimming cost V 5 bases and J 1 base, with 11 bases left between them. From germline, CDR1 is SGHTA and CDR2 FQGNSA. The CDR3 covers 14 residues. DNA for the CDR3: TGTGCCAGCAGCCCCGACAGCCTCCAAGAGACCCAGTACTTC. It yields the protein CASSPDSLQETQYF. The full variable domain, completed using reference TRBV7-2 and TRBJ2-5, is GAGVSQSPSNKVTEKGKDVELRCDPISGHTALYWYRQSLGQGLEFLIYFQGNSAPDKSGLPSDRFSAERTGGSVSTLTIQRTQQEDSAVYLCASSPDSLQETQYFGPGTRLLVL.

In this sample, this clonotype turned up many times. The chain links TRBV27 to TRBJ2-7, with a weak D call TRBD2 (7 bases). V lost 8 bases, J lost 0 bases, and 20 bases lay in between. The CDR3 length is 16 residues. Germline assignment: CDR1 MNHEY and CDR2 SMNVEV (reference sequence). Here the CDR3 reads CASRPGGAPSSYEQYF. CDR3 coding DNA: TGTGCCAGCCGTCCTGGGGGGGCCCCCAGCTCCTACGAGCAGTACTTC.

The chain uses TRBV5-4 and TRBJ2-2, with D unresolved. The CDR3 is 13 residues long. Between the trimmed V and J ends, which lost 0 bases and 5 bases, there was a span of 5 bases. The germline gives CDR1 SGHNT, CDR2 YYREEE (reference sequence). In DNA form, the CDR3 reads TGTGCCAGCAGCTTGGATTTTACCGGGGAGCTGTTTTTT. This codes for CASSLDFTGELFF.

This clonotype was recorded at least ten times. This chain uses TRBV6-5 with TRBJ1-3; possible D gene TRBD1, 6 bases. The CDR3 runs 15 residues. With 2 bases removed from V and 0 bases from J, the gap between germline ends came to 8 bases. CDR1 is MNHEY and CDR2 is SVGAGI in the germline V gene. DNA of the CDR3: TGTGCCAGCAGTTACACGACAGGCTCTGGAAACACCATATATTTT. Its protein product is CASSYTTGSGNTIYF.

This clonotype came up many times. The V and J genes are TRBV3-1 and TRBJ2-1; 11 bases are a match to TRBD2. The CDR3 consists of 16 residues. V was pared by 3 bases and J by 6 bases, with 7 bases of the junction left unmatched. Germline V gene data show CDR1 as LGHDT and CDR2 as YNNKEL (reference sequence). The CDR3 DNA reads TGTGCCAGCAGCCAGGGCCTAGCGGGGGGAGGCAATGAGCAGTTCTTC. It codes for CASSQGLAGGGNEQFF.